A selection of T cell receptor beta chains follows, all from one sample in a study of long-term antiretroviral therapy in people with HIV. Profiled with immunoSEQ multiplex PCR; TCRdb holds only in-frame clones, not every one. The sample has roughly 20,000 clones, approximately 76% seen once; the top ten hold less than 15%. This specimen was unsorted PBMCs, taken less than 1.8 years before starting antiretroviral therapy. The receptors here all came from a woman between 40 and 50 years old with HIV. The conserved cysteine and the conserved F or W are not part of the CDR3 here.

>TRBV7-9|TRBJ2-3
ASSLTSGLTDTQY
>TRBV27|TRBJ1-1
ASRRDGYTEAF
>TRBV18|TRBJ2-3
ASSPGQDTQY
>TRBV30|TRBJ2-5
AWTGGGTQY
>TRBV29-1|TRBJ2-1
SATSFNEQF
>TRBV7-9|TRBJ1-1
ASSLVGGNTEAF
>TRBV6-5|TRBJ1-2
ASSPTPGKTYGYT
>TRBV5-4|TRBJ2-3
ASSSQGADTQY
>TRBV15|TRBJ2-7
ATSRAGQGLHEQY
>TRBV6-1|TRBJ1-5
ASSTPNQPQH
>TRBV2|TRBJ2-5
ASRGDRAETQY
>TRBV7-8|TRBJ2-3
ASSTGQGTDTQY
>TRBV27|TRBJ2-1
ASSLIAGEPSSYNEQF
>TRBV2|TRBJ2-3
ASGGRGGGTDTQY
>TRBV25-1|TRBJ1-1
ASSDSMWRTEAF
>TRBV6-6|TRBJ2-1
ASSAGTSYNEQF
>TRBV5-4|TRBJ2-3
ASSPRQGPTDTQY
>TRBV18|TRBJ1-1
ASSPQGGLNPEAF
>TRBV13|TRBJ2-5
ASSSEETQY
>TRBV5-1|TRBJ2-1
ASSLGSGFNEQF
>TRBV29-1|TRBJ2-7
SVVFTYEQY
>TRBV7-9|TRBJ2-2
ASSTPTGLAGGHTGELF
>TRBV30|TRBJ1-4
AWGGQGYEKLF
>TRBV19|TRBJ1-1
ASSIGVNTEAF
>TRBV5-8|TRBJ2-2
ASSFGLAGFGELF
>TRBV30|TRBJ1-4
AWSIGTDSYATNEKLF
>TRBV5-4|TRBJ1-2
ASSEGGFNYGYT
>TRBV7-9|TRBJ2-7
ASGLQGGDEQY
>TRBV11-2|TRBJ2-2
ASSPGTITTGELF
>TRBV6-4|TRBJ1-1
ASSAGGVNTEAF
>TRBV19|TRBJ2-7
ASSTFSTGLYEQY
>TRBV5-4|TRBJ2-1
ASKGYGDNEQF
>TRBV6-1|TRBJ2-1
ASSQGGISYNEQF
>TRBV25-1|TRBJ1-2
ASSYGLYGYT
>TRBV9|TRBJ2-7
ASSPRTGWSGEQY
>TRBV2|TRBJ2-2
ARGTNTGELF
>TRBV5-6|TRBJ2-2
ASSFTRTGGTGELF
>TRBV2|TRBJ1-1
ARKILRGANTEAF
>TRBV5-1|TRBJ1-2
ASSSIPGDRGGDGYT
>TRBV7-2|TRBJ2-1
ASSSTRGEQF
>TRBV30|TRBJ1-2
AWSQEKALGYT
>TRBV4-1|TRBJ2-3
ASSQERTSGTDTQY
>TRBV18|TRBJ2-1
ASSPGLNNEQF
>TRBV5-1|TRBJ2-1
ASSVGQRYNEQF
>TRBV11-2|TRBJ1-4
ASSLGTFATNEKLF
>TRBV5-8|TRBJ2-1
ASSGPREGYDEQF
>TRBV7-8|TRBJ2-3
ASSLWTRSTDTQY
>TRBV30|TRBJ2-1
AWSELSSGSFDEQF
>TRBV19|TRBJ2-1
ASSMGGYTNEQF
>TRBV7-6|TRBJ1-1
ASSLLRQGAMNTEAF
>TRBV11-3|TRBJ2-3
AIVDGTDTQY
>TRBV19|TRBJ1-2
ASSFWTALNYGYT
>TRBV5-1|TRBJ1-1
ASSLRHGAGYTEAF
>TRBV2|TRBJ1-5
ASVRGRGQPQH
>TRBV29-1|TRBJ1-3
SVKSSGNTIY
>TRBV4-3|TRBJ2-2
ASSQEFLAGRTGELF